Below are 8 T cell receptor beta chains sequenced from a single sample in a study of blood T cell repertoires in COVID-19. Generated by immunoSEQ multiplex PCR, the TCRdb table keeps only in-frame clones and is missing some. Of about 76,000 clones in the sample, over 85% were seen once. The sequenced sample consisted of peripheral blood. These receptors came from a human donor in a cohort sampled during active COVID-19.

V and J are TRBV28 and TRBJ2-6, with D possibly being TRBD1 (7 bases). This CDR3 has 16 residues. Germline values: CDR1 MDHEN, CDR2 SYDVKM. V dropped 4 bases and J dropped 0 bases, with 10 bases sitting between them. The CDR3 nucleotides are TGTGCCAGCAGTTCGGGGGACAGCTCTGGGGCCAACGTCCTGACTTTC. Its translation is CASSSGDSSGANVLTF.

The chain carries TRBV5-1 and TRBJ1-6; 8 nucleotides match TRBD1. J lost 6 bases, V lost 0 bases, and 2 bases had no gene match. This CDR3 is 15 amino acids long. Germline V gives CDR1 SGHRS, CDR2 YFSETQ. The CDR3 coding sequence is TGCGCCAGCAGCTTGGGACAGGGGCGTAATTCACCCCTCCACTTT. Translated, it gives CASSLGQGRNSPLHF.

This clone occurred a few times. The gene calls are TRBV6-5 and TRBJ2-4, with a possible D match to TRBD1 (6 bases). CDR1 is MNHEY and CDR2 is SVGAGI in the germline V gene. V gave up 5 bases and J gave up 1 base, with 9 bases separating them. The CDR3 loop spans 14 amino acids. The CDR3 reads CASSLDRAKNIQYF. DNA for the CDR3: TGTGCCAGCAGTCTCGACAGGGCCAAAAACATTCAGTACTTC.

The rearrangement uses TRBV5-1 and TRBJ2-3, with a possible D match to TRBD1 (6 bases). The V end lost 4 bases, the J end lost 6 bases, and 18 bases lay between the germline ends. The CDR3 spans 15 residues. CDR1 is SGHRS and CDR2 is YFSETQ in the germline V gene. The CDR3 bases are TGCGCCAGCAGCCCGAGGGGGACCCCGAGGGATACGCAGTATTTT. Amino acid sequence: CASSPRGTPRDTQYF.

Concerning this clone itself: Compared with germline, one end of the junction differs, possibly owing to a read error. V gene TRBV6-5 combines with J gene TRBJ1-1; weak D call: TRBD1 (5 bases). CDR1 MNHEY and CDR2 SVGAGI come from the germline V gene. There are 12 residues in the CDR3. As DNA, the CDR3 is TGTGCCTGCAGCTCCGGGGGATTGGGGGCTTTCTTT. This gives the protein CACSSGGLGAFF.

The chain is built from TRBV7-2 and TRBJ2-5; no firm D call. This CDR3 has 12 amino acids. Trimming pared 5 bases from V and 5 bases from J, leaving 9 bases between. Germline loops: CDR1 SGHTA, CDR2 FQGNSA. The CDR3 DNA is TGTGCCAGCAGCCCCCCCGGGGAGACCCAGTACTTC. Its translation is CASSPPGETQYF. Complete variable domain (other parts from reference TRBV7-2 and TRBJ2-5): GAGVSQSPSNKVTEKGKDVELRCDPISGHTALYWYRQSLGQGLEFLIYFQGNSAPDKSGLPSDRFSAERTGGSVSTLTIQRTQQEDSAVYLCASSPPGETQYFGPGTRLLVL.

In the case of this clone: Distinct nucleotide sequences in the sample also encode this CDR3. The chain uses TRBV3-1 (or the pseudogene TRBV3-2) and TRBJ2-7; TRBD1 aligns across 9 bases. Germline V gene lookup returns CDR1 LGHDT and CDR2 YNNKEL (reference sequence). With 4 bases clipped from V and 2 bases from J, the junction kept 9 bases outside the gene matches. The CDR3 length is 16 residues. CDR3 residues: CASSRAPQGAAYEQYF. The CDR3, as DNA: TGTGCCAGCAGCCGCGCCCCACAGGGGGCTGCCTACGAGCAGTACTTC.

This rearrangement joins TRBV14 to TRBJ1-1; 8 bases are shared with TRBD1. Germline values: CDR1 SGHDN, CDR2 FVKESK. Trimming cost V 1 base and J 3 bases; bases outside gene matches: 4. This CDR3 is 15 amino acids long. The CDR3 region is CASSQVQGAYTEAFF. Here the CDR3 DNA reads TGTGCCAGCAGCCAAGTGCAGGGGGCCTACACTGAAGCTTTCTTT.